The source of this T cell receptor beta chain is a study of cytomegalovirus exposure and HLA in healthy donors. Notes on this clone: What it binds is not known.

Study-wide findings and caveats: Several top significant clusters appeared, in a later analysis, to be linked to common viral pathogens.

Amplification used 60 Vbeta primers and 13 Jbeta primers. Some clones are missing from TCRdb's copy, which holds only in-frame ones; the method was immunoSEQ multiplex PCR. This repertoire shows about 140,000 clones, roughly 90% found once; its top ten account for 0.45% to 0.6%. Donors in the study were healthy people who gave bone marrow. Trimming took 11 bases from V and 5 from J, leaving 21 bases between them. Germline CDR1 SNHLY, CDR2 FYNNEI. CDR3 length: 15 residues. The receptor was derived from a woman aged 40 to 55 in good health and CMV-seronegative. The sample taken for sequencing was PBMCs. The gene calls are TRBV2 and TRBJ2-2; D remains unclear. Written as DNA, the CDR3 is TGTGCCGGCATTTCCACTGTGTATGGTACCGGGGAGCTGTTTTTT. It specifies CAGISTVYGTGELFF.